These 11 T cell receptor beta chains came from one sample sequenced in a study of CD8 T cells in Susac syndrome. Random hexamers were used to reverse transcribe an amount of 0.5 to 1 ug RNA. TCRdb processed the immunoSEQ multiplex PCR reads anew with MiXCR; each CDR3 protein has one entry. The sample carries around 280,000 distinct CDR3 sequences, roughly 85% recorded once. The sample taken for sequencing was CD8+ T cells from PBMCs. The source of these receptors is a human donor with multiple sclerosis.

The genes are TRBV29-1 and TRBJ2-7, with 11 bases aligning to TRBD2. V lost 4 bases and J lost 4; bases outside the gene matches: 12. The CDR3 loop spans 16 amino acids. Germline V gene sequence: CDR1 SQVTM, CDR2 ANQGSEA. CDR3 DNA: TGCAGCGTTGTGTACCAAACTAGCGGGAGTTTGTACGAGCAGTACTTC. It is translated as CSVVYQTSGSLYEQYF.

Only one count was recorded for this clonotype. The chain carries TRBV25-1 and TRBJ2-3; D may be TRBD1 or TRBD2 (5 bases each). From germline, CDR1 is MGHDK and CDR2 SYGVNS. This CDR3 region has 16 residues. Trimming shortened V by 8 bases and J by 2 bases, and 20 bases separated the two germline ends. This CDR3 is CASGVTGTANTDTQYF. DNA for the CDR3: TGTGCCAGCGGGGTAACCGGGACGGCGAACACAGATACGCAGTATTTT. The full variable domain, in which reference TRBV25-1 and TRBJ2-3 provide the parts outside the CDR3, is EADIYQTPRYLVIGTGKKITLECSQTMGHDKMYWYQQDPGMELHLIHYSYGVNSTEKGDLSSESTVSRIRTEHFPLTLESARPSHTSQYLCASGVTGTANTDTQYFGPGTRLTVL.

V and J are TRBV5-4 and TRBJ1-4, with a possible D match to TRBD1 (5 bases). The V end lost 4 bases, the J end lost 8 bases, and 21 bases lay between the germline ends. The length of the CDR3 is 16 residues. The germline V gene has CDR1 SGHNT and CDR2 YYREEE (reference sequence). The CDR3 protein is CASSLSRERGIEKLFF. DNA of the CDR3: TGTGCCAGCAGCCTGAGTCGAGAGAGGGGAATCGAAAAACTGTTTTTT.

The CDR3 DNA follows: TGTGCCAGCAGCCAAGAGATGAGGAGGACAGGGACAAATGAAAAACTGTTTTTT. It translates to CASSQEMRRTGTNEKLFF. The chain uses TRBV14 and TRBJ1-4, with 8 bases lining up with TRBD1. V dropped 0 bases and J dropped 5; count of bases not matched to a gene: 11. The length of the CDR3 is 18 residues. Germline CDR1 is SGHDN and CDR2 is FVKESK.

Only one count was recorded for this clonotype. The genes are TRBV20-1 and TRBJ2-7; no definite D call. This CDR3 contains 12 residues. In germline, CDR1 is DFQATT, CDR2 SNEGSKA (reference sequence). Trimming took off 5 bases at V and 2 bases at J, with 10 bases between the two ends. CDR3 sequence (DNA): TGCAGTGCTCGTACTTTAACCTACGAGCAGTACTTC. This translates into CSARTLTYEQYF.

This sequence joins TRBV28 and TRBJ2-7; no firm D call. Germline V lookup: CDR1 MDHEN, CDR2 SYDVKM. V was pared by 1 base and J by 5 bases, with 15 bases between. CDR3 size: 15 residues. As DNA, the CDR3 is TGTGCCAGCAGTTTATCCGTGGGCCCCATTAACGAGCAGTACTTC. This encodes CASSLSVGPINEQYF.

The CDR3 region has the DNA TGCAGTGCTAGAGATCCCGAACAAGAGACCCAGTACTTC. It translates to CSARDPEQETQYF. The chain employs TRBV20-1 and TRBJ2-5; D is unresolved. Germline CDR1 and CDR2: DFQATT and SNEGSKA (reference sequence). The V gene lost 0 bases and the J gene lost 2 bases, with 7 bases spanning the gap. The CDR3 length is 13 residues.

The chain is built from TRBV25-1 and TRBJ2-2; D is unresolved. Germline V gene data show CDR1 as MGHDK and CDR2 as SYGVNS. V lost 3 bases to trimming and J lost 6 bases, with 17 bases between them. CDR3 size: 16 residues. The CDR3 loop reads CASSERHLGRAGELFF. DNA for the CDR3: TGTGCCAGCAGTGAGAGGCACCTCGGCCGAGCCGGGGAGCTGTTTTTT. The variable domain in full, completed from reference TRBV25-1 and TRBJ2-2, reads EADIYQTPRYLVIGTGKKITLECSQTMGHDKMYWYQQDPGMELHLIHYSYGVNSTEKGDLSSESTVSRIRTEHFPLTLESARPSHTSQYLCASSERHLGRAGELFFGEGSRLTVL.

The rearrangement uses TRBV28 and TRBJ1-1; D not resolved. The CDR3 covers 14 residues. Per the germline V gene, CDR1 is MDHEN and CDR2 is SYDVKM. The germline V and J ends were trimmed by 2 bases and 1 base, with 8 bases remaining between them. Written as DNA, the CDR3 is TGTGCCAGCAGTTTAGGGCAATCGAACACTGAAGCTTTCTTT. This translates into CASSLGQSNTEAFF.

This CDR3 reads CSVHLYRELSYEQYF. CDR3 sequence (DNA): TGCAGCGTTCACCTTTACAGGGAGCTATCCTACGAGCAGTACTTC. V is TRBV29-1 and J is TRBJ2-7, with a tentative D call TRBD1 (6 bases). Germline V gene sequence: CDR1 SQVTM, CDR2 ANQGSEA. The length of the CDR3 is 15 residues. The germline V and J ends were trimmed by 5 bases and 1 base, with 18 bases remaining between them.

This rearrangement joins TRBV5-6 to TRBJ2-7; D is perhaps TRBD1 (5 bases). The CDR3 runs to 14 residues. V was pared by 3 bases and J by 3 bases, with 13 bases between. CDR1 and CDR2 from the germline V gene are SGHDT and YYEEEE. The CDR3 spells CASSSSLQGYEQYF. CDR3 coding DNA: TGTGCCAGCAGCTCGTCTCTCCAGGGCTACGAGCAGTACTTC. Using reference TRBV5-6 and TRBJ2-7 for the parts outside the CDR3, the full variable domain is DAGVTQSPTHLIKTRGQQVTLRCSPKSGHDTVSWYQQALGQGPQFIFQYYEEEERQRGNFPDRFSGHQFPNYSSELNVNALLLGDSALYLCASSSSLQGYEQYFGPGTRLTVT.